The 15 T cell receptor beta chains reported below all come from one sample, sequenced in a study of blood T cells in healthy people across ages. The authors ran a second PCR of about 7 to 11 cycles using a sample-barcoded 5' primer and a J-beta primer mix. TCRdb re-called the 5' RACE reads with MiXCR, one entry per CDR3 protein. The sample records 600,000 to 1,000,000 distinct CDR3 sequences, roughly 64% being singletons. Sequences were obtained from blood. Every receptor here comes from a man aged 25 to 45 in good health.

In its sample, this clonotype was seen once. The V and J genes are TRBV20-1 and TRBJ2-5; D unclear. Per the germline V gene, CDR1 is DFQATT and CDR2 is SNEGSKA (reference sequence). Trimming cost V 0 bases and J 5 bases, with 13 bases left between them. This CDR3 region has 14 residues. CDR3 sequence reads: CSARDALARETQYF. CDR3 nucleotide sequence: TGCAGTGCTAGAGATGCCTTAGCTCGCGAGACCCAGTACTTC.

This chain links TRBV11-2 with TRBJ2-1; the match to TRBD1 covers 7 bases. J gave up 0 bases and V 1 base, and 3 bases lay outside the gene matches. Germline values: CDR1 SGHAT, CDR2 FQNNGV. The CDR3 is 16 residues long. The CDR3 sequence: CASSLVPGGSYNEQFF. The DNA of the CDR3 is TGTGCCAGCAGCTTAGTCCCAGGGGGCTCCTACAATGAGCAGTTCTTC.

The chain combines TRBV3-1 with TRBJ2-2; D not resolved. Germline V gives CDR1 LGHDT, CDR2 YNNKEL (reference sequence). CDR3 length: 15 amino acids. The germline V and J ends were trimmed by 4 bases and 7 bases, with 16 bases remaining between them. In DNA form, the CDR3 reads TGTGCCAGCAGCCCTCGGTGGGTGTCCGGCGGGGAGCTGTTTTTT. Translating it yields CASSPRWVSGGELFF.

This clonotype was picked up many times. This sequence joins TRBV13 and TRBJ2-1, with 12 bases fitting TRBD2. The V gene end was trimmed by 8 bases and the J gene end by 11 bases; junction bases not matched to a gene: 7. The germline gives CDR1 PRHDT, CDR2 FYEKMQ (reference sequence). The CDR3 extends over 13 amino acids. The CDR3 region has the DNA TGTGCCAGCCTCCTAGCGGGGGGGCCCAAGCAGTTCTTC. This translates into CASLLAGGPKQFF.

This clonotype was seen a handful of times. The V call is TRBV20-1, the J call TRBJ2-5; D is perhaps TRBD2 (6 bases). Trimming took 4 bases from V and 2 from J, leaving 14 bases between them. CDR3 size: 14 residues. CDR1 DFQATT and CDR2 SNEGSKA come from the germline V gene (reference sequence). The CDR3 reads CSATGFGSQETQYF. The CDR3, as DNA: TGCAGTGCTACCGGGTTCGGGAGTCAAGAGACCCAGTACTTC.

The chain employs TRBV9 and TRBJ2-7; 8 bases agree with TRBD2. Gene TRBJ2-5 matches the end of the DNA better, so the J call may be wrong. Germline V CDR1 and CDR2: SGDLS, YYNGEE. CDR3 length: 16 amino acids. CDR3 sequence (DNA): TGTGCCAGCAGCGTAGCGGGAGGGACGGGAGTTGGGACCCAGTACTTC. Its translation: CASSVAGGTGVGTQYF.

The J gene is TRBJ2-3, the V gene TRBV6-5; D gene unclear. V lost 1 base and J 9 bases, leaving 11 bases between the germline ends. This CDR3 is 13 amino acids long. Germline V gene data show CDR1 as MNHEY and CDR2 as SVGAGI. The CDR3, as DNA: TGTGCCAGCAGTTACTTGATTCTCGGGACGCAGTATTTT. This encodes CASSYLILGTQYF.

This chain joins TRBV4-3 and TRBJ2-5; 8 bases are shared with TRBD2. Germline V lookup: CDR1 LGHNA, CDR2 YSLEER. The CDR3 has 17 residues. V dropped 0 bases and J dropped 11; count of bases not matched to a gene: 17. CDR3 in DNA: TGCGCCAGCAGCCAAGATTCGGTACGGGAGGGCCAGAATGAGCAGTACTTC. It translates to CASSQDSVREGQNEQYF.

The CDR3 DNA reads as TGTGCTAGTGCCATCGGGGGGGGCACAGATACGCAGTATTTT. This codes for CASAIGGGTDTQYF. The chain uses TRBV12-5 and TRBJ2-3; TRBD2 aligns across 8 bases. The V gene end was trimmed by 7 bases and the J gene end by 1 base; junction bases not matched to a gene: 4. Germline values: CDR1 LGHNT, CDR2 FRNRAP. The CDR3 runs 14 residues. Filled out from reference TRBV12-5 and TRBJ2-3, the complete variable domain reads DARVTQTPRHKVTEMGQEVTMRCQPILGHNTVFWYRQTMMQGLELLAYFRNRAPLDDSGMPKDRFSAEMPDATLATLKIQPSEPRDSAVYFCASAIGGGTDTQYFGPGTRLTVL.

V usage is TRBV27 and J usage is TRBJ2-5; D gene uncertain. Per germline, CDR1 MNHEY and CDR2 SMNVEV (reference sequence). V was trimmed by 10 bases and J by 0 bases, leaving 12 bases between them. The CDR3 runs to 13 residues. The CDR3 nucleotides are TGTGCCACCAGAAAATCAAACCAAGAGACCCAGTACTTC. The encoded protein is CATRKSNQETQYF.

The chain couples TRBV20-1 to TRBJ2-1; 11 bases agree with TRBD2. V lost 0 bases, J lost 8 bases, and 6 bases stayed unmatched. CDR1 and CDR2 from the germline V gene are DFQATT and SNEGSKA (reference sequence). The CDR3 sequence is 15 residues long. This chain's CDR3 is CSARDLLAGVDEQFF. CDR3 in DNA: TGCAGTGCTAGAGATCTACTAGCGGGAGTAGATGAGCAGTTCTTC.

The J gene is TRBJ1-1, the V gene TRBV6-2 or TRBV6-3; D is uncertain. This CDR3 comprises 12 residues. V lost 2 bases and J lost 3, with 4 bases in between. Germline V gene sequence: CDR1 MNHEY, CDR2 SVGEGT. The chain's CDR3 is CASSYPYTEAFF. In DNA form, the CDR3 reads TGTGCCAGCAGTTACCCATACACTGAAGCTTTCTTT.

This chain links TRBV12-3 or TRBV12-4 with TRBJ2-3; possible D gene TRBD2, 6 bases. Deletions cut 6 bases from V and 6 bases from J, with 13 bases between. The CDR3 length is 13 residues. The CDR3 loop reads CASSQPGVDTQYF. In DNA form, the CDR3 reads TGTGCCAGCAGCCAGCCGGGGGTTGATACGCAGTATTTT.

Turning to this clonotype: One end of the junction varies from germline; a read error may be responsible. The chain recombines TRBV7-7 with TRBJ2-2; 10 nucleotides align to TRBD2. The germline CDR1 and CDR2 sequences are SSHAT and FNYEAQ (reference sequence). The CDR3 is 17 residues long. CDR3 sequence reads: CASSLGRASGSTGELFF. In DNA, the CDR3 is TGTGCTAGCAGCTTAGGTCGGGCTAGCGGGAGCACCGGGGAGCTGTTTTTT. The variable domain in full, with the rest retrieved from reference TRBV7-7 and TRBJ2-2, is GAGVSQSPRYKVTKRGQDVTLRCDPISSHATLYWYQQALGQGPEFLTYFNYEAQPDKSGLPSDRFSAERPEGSISTLTIQRTEQRDSAMYRCASSLGRASGSTGELFFGEGSRLTVL.

J is TRBJ2-4 and V is TRBV20-1; possibly TRBD2 for D (6 bases). Matching the DNA end better, TRBJ2-7 makes the J call doubtful. Germline-derived CDR1 and CDR2 are DFQATT and SNEGSKA (reference sequence). This CDR3 has 14 amino acids. The CDR3 protein is CSARASESRAEQYF. The CDR3 DNA reads as TGCAGTGCTAGAGCTAGCGAATCGAGGGCCGAGCAGTACTTC.